The entry below gives a single TCR beta chain sequence along with its context. Its specificity is not known. Germline V gene data show CDR1 as LNHNV and CDR2 as YYDKDF (reference sequence). This CDR3 is 15 amino acids long. Trimming took off 5 bases at V and 3 bases at J, with 17 bases between the two ends. TCRdb passed the RT-PCR reads through MiXCR, listing each CDR3 protein once. The table records about 240,000 distinct CDR3 sequences, 9.5% to 15% of them present only once. The source of the sample is a study of response to subunit inactivated influenza vaccine. The study's findings and limits: The authors offered the suggestion that each seasonal influenza vaccination recruits few new T cells.

The chain is built from TRBV15 and TRBJ2-7, with D uncertain. The clonotype was recovered from a man in his fifties who received an inactivated influenza vaccine. Sample: non-naive T cells sorted from PBMCs, taken about 14 days before vaccination. This CDR3 is CATSAYMGRNYEQYF. CDR3 in DNA: TGTGCCACCAGCGCTTATATGGGCAGAAACTACGAGCAGTACTTC.